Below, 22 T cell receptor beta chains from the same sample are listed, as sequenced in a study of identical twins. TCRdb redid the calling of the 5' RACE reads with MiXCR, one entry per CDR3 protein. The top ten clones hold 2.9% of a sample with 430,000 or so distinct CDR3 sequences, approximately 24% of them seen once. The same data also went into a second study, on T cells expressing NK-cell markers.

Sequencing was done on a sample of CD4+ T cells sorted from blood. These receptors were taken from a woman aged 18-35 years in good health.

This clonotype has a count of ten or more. The CDR3 spells CASSFGLADYNEQFF. DNA of the CDR3: TGCGCCAGCAGCTTCGGACTAGCGGATTACAATGAGCAGTTCTTC. V is TRBV5-1 and J is TRBJ2-1; 10 bases agree with TRBD2. CDR1 is SGHRS and CDR2 is YFSETQ in the germline V gene. J was trimmed by 4 bases and V by 2 bases; bases with no gene match: 3. This CDR3 is built from 15 residues.

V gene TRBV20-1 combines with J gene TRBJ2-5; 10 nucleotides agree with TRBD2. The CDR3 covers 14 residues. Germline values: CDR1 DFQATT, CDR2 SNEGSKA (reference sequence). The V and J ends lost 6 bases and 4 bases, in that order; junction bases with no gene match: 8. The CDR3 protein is CSALPSGSSETQYF. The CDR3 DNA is TGCAGTGCCCTGCCTAGCGGGAGTTCAGAGACCCAGTACTTC.

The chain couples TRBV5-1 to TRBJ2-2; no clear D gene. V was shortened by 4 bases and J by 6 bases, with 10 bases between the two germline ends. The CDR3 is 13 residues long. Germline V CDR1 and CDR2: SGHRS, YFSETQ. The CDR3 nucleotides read TGCGCCAGCAGCCCCGAATGGGCCGGGGAGCTGTTTTTT. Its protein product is CASSPEWAGELFF.

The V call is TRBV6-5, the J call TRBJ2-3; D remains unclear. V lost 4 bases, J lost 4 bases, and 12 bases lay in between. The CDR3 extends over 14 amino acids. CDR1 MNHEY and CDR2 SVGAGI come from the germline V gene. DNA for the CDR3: TGTGCCAGCAGTTCAAACATGGCGTCAGATACGCAGTATTTT. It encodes CASSSNMASDTQYF.

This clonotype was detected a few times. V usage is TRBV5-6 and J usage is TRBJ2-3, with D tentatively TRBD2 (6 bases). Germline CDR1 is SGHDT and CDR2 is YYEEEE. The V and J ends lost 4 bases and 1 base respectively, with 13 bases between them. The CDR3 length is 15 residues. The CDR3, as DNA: TGTGCCAGCAGCCTCCCCCCGGGGGGCACAGATACGCAGTATTTT. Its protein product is CASSLPPGGTDTQYF.

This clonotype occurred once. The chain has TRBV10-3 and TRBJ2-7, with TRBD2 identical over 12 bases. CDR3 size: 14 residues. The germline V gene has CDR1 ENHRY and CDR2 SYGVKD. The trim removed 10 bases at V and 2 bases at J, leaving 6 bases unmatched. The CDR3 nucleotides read TGTGCCACACGGCTAGCGGGAGGGCCCTACGAGCAGTACTTC. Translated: CATRLAGGPYEQYF.

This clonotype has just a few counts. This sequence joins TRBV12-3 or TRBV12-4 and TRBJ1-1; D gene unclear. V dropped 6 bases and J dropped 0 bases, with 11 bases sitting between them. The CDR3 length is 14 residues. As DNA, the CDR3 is TGTGCCAGCAGCTCTACGCCCCTGAACACTGAAGCTTTCTTT. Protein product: CASSSTPLNTEAFF.

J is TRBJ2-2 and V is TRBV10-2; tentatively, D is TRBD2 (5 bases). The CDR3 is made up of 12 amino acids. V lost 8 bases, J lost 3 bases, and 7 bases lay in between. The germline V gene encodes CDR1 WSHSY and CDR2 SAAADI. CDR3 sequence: CASPLDTGELFF. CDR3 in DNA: TGCGCCAGCCCACTAGACACCGGGGAGCTGTTTTTT.

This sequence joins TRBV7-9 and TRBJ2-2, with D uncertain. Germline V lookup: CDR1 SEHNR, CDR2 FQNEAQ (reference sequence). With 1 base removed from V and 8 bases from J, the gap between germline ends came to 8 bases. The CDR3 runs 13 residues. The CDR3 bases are TGTGCCAGCAGCTTAGATGATCCGGGGGAGCTGTTTTTT. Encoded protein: CASSLDDPGELFF.

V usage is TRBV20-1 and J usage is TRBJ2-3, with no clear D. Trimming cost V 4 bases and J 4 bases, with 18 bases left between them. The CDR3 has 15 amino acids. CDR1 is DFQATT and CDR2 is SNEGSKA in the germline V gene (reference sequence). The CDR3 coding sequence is TGCAGTGCTAAAGGGTCACAATCCAGGCCAGATACGCAGTATTTT. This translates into CSAKGSQSRPDTQYF.

CDR3 nucleotides: TGTGCCAGCAGCTCCTACGTCGGTGGTGAGCAGTTCTTC. Protein product: CASSSYVGGEQFF. The chain combines TRBV7-2 with TRBJ2-1, with D hard to call. CDR3 size: 13 residues. CDR1 and CDR2 from the germline V gene are SGHTA and FQGNSA. The V gene lost 4 bases and the J gene lost 9 bases, with 13 bases spanning the gap.

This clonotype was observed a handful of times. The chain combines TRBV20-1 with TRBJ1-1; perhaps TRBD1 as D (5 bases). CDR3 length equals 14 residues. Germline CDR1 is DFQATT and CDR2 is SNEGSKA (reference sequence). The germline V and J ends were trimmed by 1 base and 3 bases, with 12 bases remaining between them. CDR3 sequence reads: CSARARVGHTEAFF. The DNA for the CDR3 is TGCAGTGCTAGAGCCAGGGTAGGTCACACTGAAGCTTTCTTT.

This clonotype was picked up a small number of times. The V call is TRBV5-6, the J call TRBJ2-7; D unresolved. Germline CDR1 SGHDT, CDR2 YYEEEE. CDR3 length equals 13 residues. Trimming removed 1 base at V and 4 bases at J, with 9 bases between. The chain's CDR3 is CASSLIAVYEQYF. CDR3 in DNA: TGTGCCAGCAGCTTGATCGCCGTATACGAGCAGTACTTC.

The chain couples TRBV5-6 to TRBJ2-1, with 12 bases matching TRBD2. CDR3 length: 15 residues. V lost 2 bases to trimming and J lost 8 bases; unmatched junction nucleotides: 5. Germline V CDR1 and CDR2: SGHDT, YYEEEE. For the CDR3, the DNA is TGTGCCAGCAGCTTCCCTAGCGGGGGGGCCTATGAGCAGTTCTTC. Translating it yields CASSFPSGGAYEQFF.

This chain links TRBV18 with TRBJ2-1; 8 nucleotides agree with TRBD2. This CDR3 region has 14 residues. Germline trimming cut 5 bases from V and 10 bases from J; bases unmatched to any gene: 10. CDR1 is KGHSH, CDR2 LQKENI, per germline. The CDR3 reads CASSSSYPGGEQFF. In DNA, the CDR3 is TGTGCCAGCTCATCCTCCTACCCGGGAGGGGAGCAGTTCTTC.

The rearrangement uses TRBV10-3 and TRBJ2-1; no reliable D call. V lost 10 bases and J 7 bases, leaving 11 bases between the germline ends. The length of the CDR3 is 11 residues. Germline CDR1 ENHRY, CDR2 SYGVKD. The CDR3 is CATLLANEQFF. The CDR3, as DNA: TGTGCCACCCTGTTGGCGAATGAGCAGTTCTTC.

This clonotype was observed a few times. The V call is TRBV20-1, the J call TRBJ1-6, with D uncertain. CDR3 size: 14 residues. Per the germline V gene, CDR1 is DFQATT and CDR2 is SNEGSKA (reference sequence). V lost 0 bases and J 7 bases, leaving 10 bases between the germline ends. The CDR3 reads CSARESGSNSPLHF. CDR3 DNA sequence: TGCAGTGCTAGAGAAAGTGGCTCCAATTCACCCCTCCACTTT.

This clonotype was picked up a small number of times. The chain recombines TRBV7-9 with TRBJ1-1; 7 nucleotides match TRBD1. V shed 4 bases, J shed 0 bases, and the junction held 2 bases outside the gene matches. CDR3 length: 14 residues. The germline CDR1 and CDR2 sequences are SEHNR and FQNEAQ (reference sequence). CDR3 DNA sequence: TGTGCCAGCAGCTCGGACAGGTTGAACACTGAAGCTTTCTTT. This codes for CASSSDRLNTEAFF.

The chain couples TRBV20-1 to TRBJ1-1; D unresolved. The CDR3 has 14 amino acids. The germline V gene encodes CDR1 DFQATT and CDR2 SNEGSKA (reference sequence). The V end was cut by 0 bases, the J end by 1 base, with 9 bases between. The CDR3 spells CSARDGSRNTEAFF. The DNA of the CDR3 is TGCAGTGCTAGAGATGGGTCCAGGAACACTGAAGCTTTCTTT.

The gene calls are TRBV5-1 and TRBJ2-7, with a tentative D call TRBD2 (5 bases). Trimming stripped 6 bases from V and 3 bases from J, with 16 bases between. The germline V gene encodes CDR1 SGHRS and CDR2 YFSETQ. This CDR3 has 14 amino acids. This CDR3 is CASTNSIGDYEQYF. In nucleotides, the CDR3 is TGCGCCAGCACGAATTCAATCGGGGACTACGAGCAGTACTTC.

CDR3: CASSKREVWYEQYF. Here the CDR3 DNA reads TGCGCCAGCAGTAAGAGGGAGGTCTGGTACGAGCAGTACTTC. The chain carries TRBV10-2 and TRBJ2-7; tentatively, D is TRBD2 (6 bases). The germline V gene has CDR1 WSHSY and CDR2 SAAADI. The ends were cut back, 5 bases at V and 4 bases at J, with 15 bases in the middle. The length of the CDR3 is 14 residues.

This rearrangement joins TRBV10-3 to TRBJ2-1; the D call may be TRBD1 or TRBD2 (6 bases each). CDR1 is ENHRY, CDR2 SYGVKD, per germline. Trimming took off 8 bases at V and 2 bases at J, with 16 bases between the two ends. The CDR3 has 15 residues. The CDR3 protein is CAISGAVAAYNEQFF. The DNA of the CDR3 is TGTGCCATCTCGGGGGCGGTAGCGGCCTACAATGAGCAGTTCTTC.